A single sample gave rise to the 27 T cell receptor beta chains below, sequenced in a study of identical twins. TCRdb fed the 5' RACE reads into MiXCR, producing one record per CDR3 protein. In the table there are about 570,000 distinct CDR3 sequences, over 8.5% of which are singletons. This same sample was also part of a study on yellow fever vaccine responses in identical twins.

The sequencing sample was made of PBMCs. All receptors derive from a young woman in good health.

The chain is built from TRBV3-1 and TRBJ2-1; D could derive from TRBD1 or TRBD2 (5 bases each). Trimming shortened V by 6 bases and J by 4 bases, and 16 bases separated the two germline ends. CDR3 length equals 15 residues. Germline CDR1 is LGHDT and CDR2 is YNNKEL (reference sequence). CDR3 sequence (DNA): TGTGCCAGCAGTCAGGGATGGCGGGTATACAATGAGCAGTTCTTC. Translation gives CASSQGWRVYNEQFF.

This clonotype has at least ten counts. This chain uses TRBV4-1 with TRBJ2-7, with D possibly matching TRBD1 (6 bases). V was shortened by 0 bases and J by 5 bases, with 17 bases between the two germline ends. The CDR3 has 16 residues. Germline lookup yields CDR1 MGHRA and CDR2 YSYEKL. The CDR3 coding sequence is TGCGCCAGCAGCCAAGACGGATCGGCAGGGGAAAACGAGCAGTACTTC. This sequence encodes CASSQDGSAGENEQYF.

This clonotype was seen many times. This rearrangement joins TRBV2 to TRBJ1-1; the D gene is possibly TRBD1 (5 bases). CDR1 is SNHLY, CDR2 FYNNEI, per germline. There are 13 residues in the CDR3. The V end was cut by 7 bases, the J end by 1 base, with 10 bases between. CDR3 bases: TGTGCCAGCACGGGACGGGGGAACACTGAAGCTTTCTTT. Amino acids: CASTGRGNTEAFF.

The chain carries TRBV5-1 and TRBJ2-3, with 12 nucleotides matching TRBD2. The length of the CDR3 is 16 residues. The germline CDR1 and CDR2 sequences are SGHRS and YFSETQ. V shed 3 bases, J shed 5 bases, and the junction held 7 bases outside the gene matches. The CDR3 sequence is CASSWRLAGDQDTQYF. CDR3 nucleotides: TGCGCCAGCAGCTGGAGACTAGCGGGAGATCAAGATACGCAGTATTTT.

The rearrangement uses TRBV29-1 and TRBJ2-3, with a possible D match to TRBD2 (5 bases). Germline CDR1 reads SQVTM; CDR2 reads ANQGSEA. The CDR3 has 13 residues. Trimming took 3 bases from V and 4 from J, leaving 11 bases between them. CDR3 DNA: TGCAGCGTTGACCGGGGTCCGGCAGATACGCAGTATTTT. It translates to CSVDRGPADTQYF.

This clonotype turned up a few times. The chain combines TRBV11-2 with TRBJ2-2; unclear D gene. The ends were cut back, 5 bases at V and 8 bases at J, with 15 bases in the middle. CDR1 is SGHAT and CDR2 is FQNNGV in the germline V gene. This CDR3 region has 14 residues. The CDR3 nucleotides are TGTGCCAGCAGCCCGGGCCCAGTGGTGGGGGAGCTGTTTTTT. Its translation is CASSPGPVVGELFF.

V usage is TRBV7-2 and J usage is TRBJ2-1, with 9 bases fitting TRBD2. The junction had 11 bases not matched to a gene; V was cut back by 8 bases and J by 6 bases. Germline-derived CDR1 and CDR2 are SGHTA and FQGNSA. The CDR3 has 15 amino acids. The chain's CDR3 is CASRRRGGPGNEQFF. CDR3 bases: TGTGCCAGCCGCCGGCGGGGGGGCCCCGGCAATGAGCAGTTCTTC. The full variable domain, rest sourced from reference TRBV7-2 and TRBJ2-1, is GAGVSQSPSNKVTEKGKDVELRCDPISGHTALYWYRQSLGQGLEFLIYFQGNSAPDKSGLPSDRFSAERTGGSVSTLTIQRTQQEDSAVYLCASRRRGGPGNEQFFGPGTRLTVL.

This clonotype was recorded at least ten times. The CDR3 here is CASSFYPFSEAFF. In nucleotides, the CDR3 is TGTGCCAGCAGTTTTTACCCATTCTCTGAAGCTTTCTTT. This sequence joins TRBV12-3 or TRBV12-4 and TRBJ1-1; D is undetermined. The CDR3 contains 13 residues. Trimming removed 3 bases from V and 6 bases from J, with 11 bases in between.

This clonotype has ten or more counts. The chain has TRBV14 and TRBJ2-1; D uncertain. The length of the CDR3 is 14 residues. The germline V gene has CDR1 SGHDN and CDR2 FVKESK. V lost 6 bases, J lost 3 bases, and 12 bases lay in between. CDR3: CASSSLLLYNEQFF. The CDR3 nucleotides read TGTGCCAGCAGTTCCCTACTACTCTACAATGAGCAGTTCTTC.

The V gene is TRBV9, the J gene TRBJ2-5; 10 positions match TRBD2. V was clipped by 1 base and J by 1 base; unmatched bases: 4. Germline V gene data show CDR1 as SGDLS and CDR2 as YYNGEE. The length of the CDR3 is 16 residues. CDR3 sequence: CASSVSASGGQETQYF. CDR3 bases: TGTGCCAGCAGCGTATCGGCTAGCGGGGGCCAAGAGACCCAGTACTTC.

The chain recombines TRBV2 with TRBJ2-1, with 11 bases fitting TRBD2. With 6 bases clipped from V and 5 bases from J, the junction kept 6 bases outside the gene matches. This CDR3 is built from 15 residues. CDR1 is SNHLY, CDR2 FYNNEI, per germline. The CDR3 nucleotides read TGTGCCAGCAGCATCCTAGCGGGAGGCAACAATGAGCAGTTCTTC. Protein: CASSILAGGNNEQFF.

This clonotype has a handful of counts. The chain recombines TRBV6-2 or TRBV6-3 with TRBJ1-1; D may be TRBD1 (5 bases). The germline V gene has CDR1 MNHEY and CDR2 SVGEGT. V lost 6 bases to trimming and J lost 3 bases, with 11 bases between them. The CDR3 consists of 13 residues. The DNA for the CDR3 is TGTGCCAGCAGACATGGACAAGACACTGAAGCTTTCTTT. Amino acids: CASRHGQDTEAFF.

This chain joins TRBV2 and TRBJ2-5; 7 bases are shared with TRBD1. The junction had 4 bases not matched to a gene; V was cut back by 10 bases and J by 2 bases. There are 12 residues in the CDR3. Germline V gives CDR1 SNHLY, CDR2 FYNNEI. CDR3 in DNA: TGTGCCACCAGGGGGTTACAAGAGACCCAGTACTTC. It yields the protein CATRGLQETQYF.

The gene calls are TRBV12-3 or TRBV12-4 and TRBJ2-5, with D tentatively TRBD2 (6 bases). V was clipped by 3 bases and J by 5 bases, with 10 bases between them. This CDR3 spans 13 amino acids. The CDR3 protein is CASSFARGETQYF. CDR3 bases: TGTGCCAGCAGTTTCGCCCGGGGGGAGACCCAGTACTTC.

In this sample, this clonotype turned up many times. The rearrangement joins TRBV14 to TRBJ2-7; tentative D call: TRBD2 (6 bases). Trimming shortened V by 4 bases and J by 2 bases, and 9 bases separated the two germline ends. The CDR3 runs to 13 residues. Germline V gene sequence: CDR1 SGHDN, CDR2 FVKESK. The CDR3 DNA sequence: TGTGCCAGCAGCCCCGGGGGAGCCTACGAGCAGTACTTC. Its protein product is CASSPGGAYEQYF.

This clonotype was found a few times. The chain joins TRBV30 to TRBJ2-1; D gene uncertain. V was clipped by 0 bases and J by 8 bases, with 8 bases between them. Germline-derived CDR1 and CDR2 are GTSNPN and SVGIG (reference sequence). The CDR3 length is 12 residues. The CDR3, as DNA: TGTGCCTGGAGTGTAGGGCCCCATGAGCAGTTCTTC. Protein sequence: CAWSVGPHEQFF.

This clonotype was found many times. The chain uses TRBV4-3 and TRBJ2-2; D gene ambiguous. V was clipped by 1 base and J by 1 base, with 7 bases between them. The V gene's germline CDR1 is LGHNA and CDR2 YSLEER. This CDR3 spans 15 amino acids. CDR3 in DNA: TGCGCCAGCAGCCAAGCCTCTATGAACACCGGGGAGCTGTTTTTT. Translating it yields CASSQASMNTGELFF.

The table lists this clonotype with many counts. The chain recombines TRBV4-2 with TRBJ2-5, with 9 bases that match TRBD1. The CDR3 spans 14 residues. The germline gives CDR1 LGHNA, CDR2 YNFKEQ. With 4 bases clipped from V and 2 bases from J, the junction kept 2 bases outside the gene matches. In nucleotides, the CDR3 is TGTGCCAGCAGCCTTGGGACAGGGCAAGAGACCCAGTACTTC. Translating it yields CASSLGTGQETQYF.

The chain has TRBV6-6 and TRBJ2-7, with no clear D. The germline V gene has CDR1 MNHNY and CDR2 SVGAGI (reference sequence). V lost 3 bases and J 6 bases, leaving 6 bases between the germline ends. This CDR3 is built from 11 residues. CDR3 sequence (DNA): TGTGCCAGCAGTTATGATTTCGAGCAGTACTTC. Protein sequence: CASSYDFEQYF.

This clonotype has ten or more counts. The chain uses TRBV12-3 or TRBV12-4 and TRBJ2-3, with TRBD2 matching 11 bases. CDR3 length equals 17 residues. The ends lost 5 bases at V and 1 base at J; junction bases unmatched: 8. The CDR3: CASSPTTSGVGTDTQYF. The CDR3 DNA follows: TGTGCCAGCAGTCCAACGACTAGCGGGGTCGGCACAGATACGCAGTATTTT.

This sequence joins TRBV7-3 and TRBJ2-5; a weak D match, TRBD2 (6 bases). Trimming removed 5 bases from V and 4 bases from J, with 20 bases in between. CDR1 and CDR2 (germline): SGHTA, FQGTGA. The CDR3 runs to 16 residues. This CDR3 is CASSPSTSRVGETQYF. CDR3 coding DNA: TGTGCCAGCAGCCCCTCGACTAGTAGAGTCGGAGAGACCCAGTACTTC.

Many counts were recorded for this clonotype. The CDR3 bases are TGTGCCAGCAGTTTATTCCCGAACACCGGGGAGCTGTTTTTT. It codes for CASSLFPNTGELFF. The rearrangement links TRBV12-3 or TRBV12-4 to TRBJ2-2, with D hard to call. V lost 2 bases, J lost 0 bases, and 4 bases lay in between. CDR3 length equals 14 residues.

This clonotype was seen many times. The V call is TRBV20-1, the J call TRBJ2-1, with 9 bases lining up with TRBD1. The CDR3 is 15 residues long. Trimming took 4 bases from V and 4 from J; bases not matched to a gene: 8. Germline values: CDR1 DFQATT, CDR2 SNEGSKA (reference sequence). The CDR3: CSATGDRVLYNEQFF. The CDR3 DNA is TGCAGTGCTACCGGGGACAGGGTACTTTACAATGAGCAGTTCTTC.

The CDR3 DNA follows: TGCGCCAGCAGCCCCTCGTTTAGGGATTATAGCAATCAGCCCCAGCATTTT. It specifies CASSPSFRDYSNQPQHF. The chain couples TRBV4-3 to TRBJ1-5; D ambiguous. CDR1 is LGHNA and CDR2 is YSLEER in the germline V gene. This CDR3 spans 17 amino acids. Trimming pared 4 bases from V and 0 bases from J, leaving 16 bases between.

A few counts support this clonotype. V gene TRBV6-1 combines with J gene TRBJ2-2; D ambiguous. This CDR3 comprises 17 residues. V was cut by 8 bases and J by 0 bases, with 19 bases left in between. Germline CDR1 is MNHNS and CDR2 is SASEGT. CDR3: CASPEYVVRANTGELFF. The CDR3 bases are TGTGCCAGCCCAGAATATGTAGTCCGCGCGAACACCGGGGAGCTGTTTTTT.

This clonotype was observed at least ten times. The chain joins TRBV4-3 to TRBJ1-3; maybe TRBD1 (5 bases). Germline loops: CDR1 LGHNA, CDR2 YSLEER. V was pared by 4 bases and J by 0 bases, with 22 bases between. The CDR3 has 19 amino acids. CDR3 region: CASSRLHPPGQSSGNTIYF. As DNA, the CDR3 is TGCGCCAGCAGCCGCCTTCATCCACCGGGGCAGAGCTCTGGAAACACCATATATTTT.

This clonotype has only a few counts. The J gene is TRBJ2-1, the V gene TRBV12-3 or TRBV12-4; 13 nucleotides match TRBD2. The CDR3 has 18 residues. Trimming at V came to 3 bases and at J to 3 bases, leaving 8 bases not matched to a gene. CDR3: CASSLGLAGLSIYNEQFF. The CDR3, as DNA: TGTGCCAGCAGTTTGGGACTAGCGGGGCTTTCGATCTACAATGAGCAGTTCTTC.